This TCR beta chain is from a study of CD8 T cells in ankylosing spondylitis (TCRdb year 2017). Background on the whole study: The study profiled T cell receptor beta repertoires in healthy donors and ankylosing spondylitis patients to find disease-linked TCR variants. The full study cohort was made up of 20 to 25 ankylosing spondylitis patients and 108 healthy donors. Peripheral blood was sampled, and synovial fluid was additionally collected from ankylosing spondylitis patients. Points the paper makes about the study in general: In peripheral blood, the disease-linked clones were found at relatively low frequencies and had a CD8+ phenotype. A TCR beta motif made up of about eight highly homologous amino acid variants appeared to be characteristic of blood from ankylosing spondylitis patients. The disease-linked clones were reported as significantly enriched in matched synovial fluid samples from ankylosing spondylitis patients. Some of the motif variants had been reported before in the synovial fluid and blood of reactive arthritis patients, a finding that suggests common disease-initiation mechanisms.

Data came from an Illumina HiSeq 2500. Quantitative 5'-RACE with molecular barcodes was used to prepare TCR beta libraries. On the study's bioinformatics: To identify disease-linked TCR variants, a new computational method was used, one built on a probabilistic model of VDJ rearrangement. TCRdb applied fastp at Q25 and MiXCR to the public reads, then kept only in-frame beta chains. Each CDR3 protein gets just one entry, which takes the most common genes and DNA from the rows behind it. What appears here as the V and J calls and clone size reflects TCRdb's work, not the paper's. This sample holds 250,000 to 400,000 distinct CDR3 sequences; under 14% were observed only once. In total, the top ten clones hold roughly 9% of the sample. CDR3 length: 11 amino acids, cysteine to phenylalanine. Kept here is only the CDR3 DNA, which spans 33 bases and is read in frame from base 1. Based on the germline V gene, the CDR1 and CDR2 sequences are SQVTM and ANQGSEA. V is cut by 1 base and J by 3 bases, and the space between the germline ends is 1 base.

This clonotype was seen many times. No cognate antigen has been identified for it. No per-base quality is available; no much larger clone lies one base away. This TCR derives from a female donor with ankylosing spondylitis or in good health (not recorded which). The rearrangement combines TRBV29-1 with TRBJ2-1; the D gene remains uncertain. The sequenced material came from blood, either unsorted or a sorted T cell fraction (not recorded which). DNA sequence: TGCAGCGTTGAAGTCTACAATGAGCAGTTCTTC. Its protein reads: CSVEVYNEQFF.